A single sample is the source of the 23 T cell receptor beta chains below, sequenced in a study of post-analysis software for immune sequencing data. Study-wide results and limits: Patients carried several TRBV segments more frequently than controls did, and TRBV5-6, TRBV5-1 and TRBV20-1 were among them.

Which antigens these TCRs recognize remains unknown. Every TCR beta cDNA library bore unique molecular identifiers. TCRdb fed the PCR reads into MiXCR, producing one record per CDR3 protein. The profile shows about 680,000 distinct CDR3 sequences, 59% of them singletons. The sample comprised blood. All receptors come from a girl aged 2-9 years with multiple sclerosis.

V gene TRBV6-5 combines with J gene TRBJ2-1; TRBD2 agrees at 9 bases. The CDR3 covers 14 residues. V trimming: 6 bases; J trimming: 9 bases; junction bases outside the gene matches: 9. Germline V CDR1 and CDR2: MNHEY, SVGAGI. The CDR3 protein is CASSPGLAPGEQFF. CDR3 sequence (DNA): TGTGCCAGCAGCCCGGGACTAGCCCCGGGTGAGCAGTTCTTC.

As concerns this clonotype: The junction and the germline gene differ at one end; a read error may be behind it. This rearrangement joins TRBV12-3 or TRBV12-4 to TRBJ1-6; D not certain. CDR3 length: 13 residues. This CDR3 reads CASSPAINSPLHF. In DNA, the CDR3 is TGTGCCAGCAGCCCCGCGATTAATTCTCCCCTCCACTTT.

The chain joins TRBV6-1 to TRBJ1-4; D remains unclear. The CDR3 has 14 residues. The germline V gene has CDR1 MNHNS and CDR2 SASEGT. With 7 bases removed from V and 0 bases from J, the gap between germline ends came to 9 bases. The CDR3 bases are TGTGCCAGCAACGGGAACCCAACTAATGAAAAACTGTTTTTT. This codes for CASNGNPTNEKLFF.

The V and J genes are TRBV10-3 and TRBJ1-5; tentatively, D is TRBD1 (5 bases). Germline CDR1 and CDR2: ENHRY and SYGVKD. V was trimmed by 5 bases and J by 6 bases, leaving 17 bases between them. The CDR3 runs 15 residues. CDR3 DNA sequence: TGTGCCATCAGTAAGGGCCTGGGGGAGGGTCAGCCCCAGCATTTT. Translation: CAISKGLGEGQPQHF.

A note on this clonotype: The junction differs from germline at one of its ends, possibly a read error. The V call is TRBV6-1, the J call TRBJ2-1; 10 bases agree with TRBD2. The germline V gene has CDR1 MNHNS and CDR2 SASEGT. The CDR3 totals 17 residues. The CDR3 is CASSKASGRGAYNEQFF. The CDR3 region has the DNA TGTGCCAGCAGTAAAGCTAGCGGGAGAGGGGCCTACAATGAGCAGTTCTTC.

This clonotype was seen more than once but under ten times. The chain links TRBV29-1 to TRBJ2-1; a weak D match, TRBD2 (5 bases). V was clipped by 0 bases and J by 7 bases, with 16 bases between them. The CDR3 runs to 15 residues. CDR1 is SQVTM and CDR2 is ANQGSEA in the germline V gene. As DNA, the CDR3 is TGCAGCGTTGAAGATCAAAGATCTTGGGAGAATGAGCAGTTCTTC. As protein: CSVEDQRSWENEQFF.

This clonotype has more than one count but fewer than ten. The chain carries TRBV12-3 or TRBV12-4 and TRBJ2-7; 8 nucleotides align to TRBD2. Trimming at V came to 7 bases and at J to 6 bases, leaving 8 bases not matched to a gene. The CDR3 covers 13 residues. The CDR3 reads CASKTSVLGEQYF. In DNA form, the CDR3 reads TGTGCCAGCAAGACTAGCGTTTTGGGCGAGCAGTACTTC.

This chain links TRBV3-1 with TRBJ2-5, with D perhaps TRBD1 (6 bases). The J call may not be correct, given that the DNA end is closer to TRBJ2-7. Germline V lookup: CDR1 LGHDT, CDR2 YNNKEL (reference sequence). The CDR3 is 18 amino acids. Here the CDR3 reads CASSPRPPTGPPWNEQYF. CDR3 nucleotide sequence: TGTGCCAGCAGCCCCAGGCCCCCGACAGGACCACCCTGGAACGAGCAGTACTTC.

V and J are TRBV5-5 and TRBJ1-4; D unresolved. The CDR3 is made up of 15 amino acids. With 2 bases removed from V and 0 bases from J, the gap between germline ends came to 8 bases. Germline CDR1 is SGHKS and CDR2 is YYEKEE (reference sequence). The CDR3 region is CASSFRGATNEKLFF. CDR3 in DNA: TGTGCCAGCAGCTTTAGAGGAGCAACTAATGAAAAACTGTTTTTT. Full variable domain (remainder filled in from reference TRBV5-5 and TRBJ1-4): DAGVTQSPTHLIKTRGQQVTLRCSPISGHKSVSWYQQVLGQGPQFIFQYYEKEERGRGNFPDRFSARQFPNYSSELNVNALLLGDSALYLCASSFRGATNEKLFFGSGTQLSVL.

This clonotype was recorded many times. This chain connects TRBV5-1 to TRBJ2-5; a weak D match, TRBD2 (5 bases). The CDR3 consists of 13 residues. The germline gives CDR1 SGHRS, CDR2 YFSETQ. V was pared by 2 bases and J by 5 bases, with 10 bases between. CDR3 coding DNA: TGCGCCAGCAGCTTCGAGGGTAGGGAGACCCAGTACTTC. Encoded protein: CASSFEGRETQYF.

The CDR3 sequence: CASSLGRDRFPLHF. CDR3 DNA: TGTGCCAGCAGTTTAGGTCGGGACAGGTTTCCCCTCCACTTT. The chain couples TRBV12-3 or TRBV12-4 to TRBJ1-6; TRBD1 matches 8 bases. The CDR3 is 14 residues long. J gave up 13 bases and V 1 base, and 6 bases lay outside the gene matches.

The chain combines TRBV27 with TRBJ2-1; 7 nucleotides match TRBD2. CDR1 is MNHEY and CDR2 is SMNVEV in the germline V gene (reference sequence). The CDR3 sequence is 16 residues long. With V trimmed by 1 base and J by 1 base, 4 bases remained unmatched. The CDR3 spells CASSLWGGGSYNEQFF. The CDR3 bases are TGTGCCAGCAGTTTATGGGGCGGGGGTTCCTACAATGAGCAGTTCTTC.

V usage is TRBV29-1 and J usage is TRBJ2-7; TRBD2 agrees at 8 bases. Germline CDR1 and CDR2: SQVTM and ANQGSEA. Trimming at V came to 6 bases and at J to 6 bases, leaving 7 bases not matched to a gene. The CDR3 spans 12 residues. The chain's CDR3 is CSVGRGAFEQYF. The CDR3, as DNA: TGCAGCGTCGGGCGGGGGGCCTTCGAGCAGTACTTC.

V is TRBV30 and J is TRBJ1-5; D unclear. Germline CDR1 GTSNPN, CDR2 SVGIG (reference sequence). This CDR3 contains 15 residues. Trimming took 5 bases from V and 0 from J, leaving 14 bases between them. Written as DNA, the CDR3 is TGTGCCTGGGGGTCCTCTGTTTATAGCAATCAGCCCCAGCATTTT. It codes for CAWGSSVYSNQPQHF.

The CDR3: CASSLLERDTQYF. CDR3 sequence (DNA): TGTGCCAGCAGCTTGTTAGAGAGAGATACGCAGTATTTT. The chain links TRBV7-8 to TRBJ2-3; D not certain. In germline, CDR1 is SGHVS, CDR2 FQNEAQ. The ends were cut back, 3 bases at V and 5 bases at J, with 9 bases in the middle. This CDR3 comprises 13 residues.

V and J are TRBV5-5 and TRBJ1-4; 9 nucleotides agree with TRBD1. Trimming took 5 bases from V and 5 from J; bases not matched to a gene: 7. CDR3 length: 15 residues. Germline loops: CDR1 SGHKS, CDR2 YYEKEE (reference sequence). CDR3 coding DNA: TGTGCCAGCAGTTACAGGGGGCTGGGGAATGAAAAACTGTTTTTT. Residues: CASSYRGLGNEKLFF.

This chain links TRBV9 with TRBJ1-2; no reliable D call. The V end lost 2 bases, the J end lost 2 bases, and 16 bases lay between the germline ends. Germline assignment: CDR1 SGDLS and CDR2 YYNGEE. CDR3 length: 16 residues. The CDR3 sequence: CASSVEALSFNYGYTF. CDR3 bases: TGTGCCAGCAGCGTGGAGGCCCTTTCTTTCAACTATGGCTACACCTTC.

The chain links TRBV7-8 to TRBJ1-2; D is perhaps TRBD1 (5 bases). Germline CDR1 and CDR2: SGHVS and FQNEAQ. This CDR3 contains 12 residues. V was clipped by 10 bases and J by 8 bases, with 17 bases between them. The CDR3 loop is CAIPQGSGGYTF. The CDR3 DNA reads as TGTGCCATCCCCCAGGGTTCTGGGGGCTACACCTTC.

This rearrangement joins TRBV12-3 or TRBV12-4 to TRBJ1-1, with D possibly being TRBD1 (6 bases). V was shortened by 7 bases and J by 5 bases, with 20 bases between the two germline ends. The CDR3 contains 15 residues. CDR3 sequence (DNA): TGTGCCAGCACCCCACGGGGGGGCGGGTGGACTGAAGCTTTCTTT. Its translation is CASTPRGGGWTEAFF.

The rearrangement links TRBV2 to TRBJ1-2; 10 bases are shared with TRBD1. The V segment lost 6 bases and the J segment 8 bases; nucleotides outside the gene matches: 9. This CDR3 contains 14 residues. Looked up from germline, CDR1 is SNHLY and CDR2 is FYNNEI. CDR3 loop: CASSPDRGRGGYTF. The CDR3 region has the DNA TGTGCCAGCAGCCCTGACAGGGGGCGGGGCGGCTACACCTTC. Full variable domain (remainder filled in from reference TRBV2 and TRBJ1-2): EPEVTQTPSHQVTQMGQEVILRCVPISNHLYFYWYRQILGQKVEFLVSFYNNEISEKSEIFDDQFSVERPDGSNFTLKIRSTKLEDSAMYFCASSPDRGRGGYTFGSGTRLTVV.

The chain combines TRBV29-1 with TRBJ2-7; TRBD1 aligns across 9 bases. The CDR3 loop spans 14 amino acids. Unmatched junction bases numbered 8, after V lost 4 bases and J lost 4 bases. CDR1 and CDR2 from the germline V gene are SQVTM and ANQGSEA. DNA for the CDR3: TGCAGCGTTGGTTACCGGGACAGGGAATACGAGCAGTACTTC. It specifies CSVGYRDREYEQYF.

V gene TRBV6-5 combines with J gene TRBJ1-2; weak D call: TRBD1 (5 bases). The V gene's germline CDR1 is MNHEY and CDR2 SVGAGI. V lost 0 bases and J lost 3, with 14 bases in between. The CDR3 totals 16 residues. The CDR3 bases are TGTGCCAGCAGTTACTCGAGTACTGGGGGGGACTATGGCTACACCTTC. Translation: CASSYSSTGGDYGYTF.

This clonotype was seen only a few times. The V gene is TRBV20-1, the J gene TRBJ1-2; perhaps TRBD1 as D (6 bases). CDR3 length: 18 amino acids. Germline V gene data show CDR1 as DFQATT and CDR2 as SNEGSKA (reference sequence). V shed 3 bases and J shed 0 bases, with 23 bases lying between them. This CDR3 is CSARRGSFPLRSNYGYTF. CDR3 nucleotides: TGCAGTGCTAGGAGGGGGTCCTTCCCCCTCCGTTCTAACTATGGCTACACCTTC.